The rows below give T cell receptor beta chains drawn from one sample of a study of CD8+CD57+ T cells in acquired aplastic anemia. TCRdb reanalysed the reads using MiXCR and keeps one entry per CDR3 protein. This sample has about 270,000 distinct CDR3 sequences, with 56% found just once. Material: sorted CD4+, CD8+, or CD8+CD57+ T cells (not recorded which) from PBMCs. The origin of the receptors is a human donor with severe aplastic anemia or a healthy control (not recorded which). CDR3s include the opening cysteine and the closing phenylalanine or tryptophan. D genes are given only for firm matches. Clone size, where shown, is once, few, many, or a class for clones that have expanded.

d_call | j_call | clone_size | v_call | cdr3_nt | cdr3_aa
NA | TRBJ1-2 | NA | TRBV2 | TGTGCCAGCAGCGGCAGGACAGCCGCTTATGGCTACACCTTC | CASSGRTAAYGYTF
TRBD1 | TRBJ1-4 | NA | TRBV2 | TGTGCCAGCACCTATTCGACAGGGCTTGGCGAAAAACTGTTTTTT | CASTYSTGLGEKLFF
NA | TRBJ1-3 | NA | TRBV7-8 | TGTGCCAGCAGCTTCGCCCTCCAGGGAGGTGGAAACACCATATATTTT | CASSFALQGGGNTIYF
NA | TRBJ1-2 | NA | TRBV10-3 | TGTGCCATCAGTGAGGGCGACGGTGGTGGTGGCTACACCTTC | CAISEGDGGGGYTF
NA | TRBJ1-3 | NA | TRBV25-1 | TGTGCCAGCAGTGAATGGGAGCAGGGCGGAAACACCATATATTTT | CASSEWEQGGNTIYF
NA | TRBJ1-4 | NA | TRBV10-3 | TGTGCCATCAGTGGGCACGGGACAACTAATGAAAAACTGTTTTTT | CAISGHGTTNEKLFF
NA | TRBJ1-2 | NA | TRBV7-9 | TGTGCCAGCAGCCCCCCGACGGGTAACTATGGCTACACCTTC | CASSPPTGNYGYTF
TRBD1 | TRBJ1-1 | NA | TRBV9 | TGTGCCAGCAGCTTTCAGGGGGGGGACACTGAAGCTTTCTTT | CASSFQGGDTEAFF
NA | TRBJ2-7 | NA | TRBV19 | TGTGCCAGTAGTCAACAGGGATTAAGGGAGCAGTACTTC | CASSQQGLREQYF
NA | TRBJ1-5 | once | TRBV7-2 | TGTGCCAGCAGCTTCGAGGAGAGCAATCAGCCCCAGCATTTT | CASSFEESNQPQHF
TRBD1 | TRBJ2-7 | few | TRBV20-1 | TGCAGTGCTACAAGGACAGGGACCTACGAGCAGTACTTC | CSATRTGTYEQYF
NA | TRBJ2-7 | many | TRBV10-2 | TGCGCCAGCAGTACTACGGGCAACGAGCAGTACTTC | CASSTTGNEQYF
TRBD2 | TRBJ2-5 | NA | TRBV20-1 | TGCAGTGCTAGAGGGCCTCTTCGAGGACTAGCAGAGACCCAGTACTTC | CSARGPLRGLAETQYF